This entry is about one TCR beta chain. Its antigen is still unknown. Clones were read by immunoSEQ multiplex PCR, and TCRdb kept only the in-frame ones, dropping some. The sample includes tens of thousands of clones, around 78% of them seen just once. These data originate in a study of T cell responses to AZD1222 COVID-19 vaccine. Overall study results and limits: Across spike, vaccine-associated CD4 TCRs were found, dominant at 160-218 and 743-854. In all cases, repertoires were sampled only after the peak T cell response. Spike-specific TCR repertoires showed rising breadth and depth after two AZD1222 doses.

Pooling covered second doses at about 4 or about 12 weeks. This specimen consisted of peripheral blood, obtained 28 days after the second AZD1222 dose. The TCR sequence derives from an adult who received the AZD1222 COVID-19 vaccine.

The CDR3 sequence is CAISSPEANYGYTF. The DNA of the CDR3 is TGTGCCATCAGTTCCCCAGAAGCCAACTATGGCTACACCTTC. The genes are TRBV10-3 and TRBJ1-2, with D uncertain. Germline V gene lookup returns CDR1 ENHRY and CDR2 SYGVKD. This CDR3 contains 14 residues. V shed 5 bases and J shed 2 bases, with 12 bases lying between them.